Shown below are 26 T cell receptor beta chains from a single sample sequenced in a study of blood T cell repertoires in COVID-19. Libraries were prepared by immunoSEQ multiplex PCR; TCRdb keeps only in-frame clonotypes and omits some of them. The data hold approximately 140,000 clones, with more than 75% observed a single time. Sequencing was carried out using peripheral blood. The receptors stem from a man aged 70 or older with active COVID-19.

This clone was recorded once. The chain couples TRBV18 to TRBJ2-2; tentative D call: TRBD2 (6 bases). Germline V CDR1 and CDR2: KGHSH, LQKENI. CDR3 size: 16 residues. Trimming removed 3 bases from V and 3 bases from J, with 14 bases in between. The CDR3 loop reads CASSPSGRRDTGELFF. The CDR3 nucleotides are TGTGCCAGCTCACCCTCCGGGAGACGGGACACCGGGGAGCTGTTTTTT. Full variable domain (remainder filled in from reference TRBV18 and TRBJ2-2): NAGVMQNPRHLVRRRGQEARLRCSPMKGHSHVYWYRQLPEEGLKFMVYLQKENIIDESGMPKERFSAEFPKEGPSILRIQQVVRGDSAAYFCASSPSGRRDTGELFFGEGSRLTVL.

The chain is built from TRBV18 and TRBJ2-3; D may be TRBD1 (6 bases). V dropped 2 bases and J dropped 2 bases, with 11 bases sitting between them. Germline V lookup: CDR1 KGHSH, CDR2 LQKENI. The CDR3 runs 15 residues. CDR3 sequence: CASSPIRGNTDTQYF. The CDR3 DNA follows: TGTGCCAGCTCACCAATCAGGGGAAACACAGATACGCAGTATTTT. The full variable domain, completed using reference TRBV18 and TRBJ2-3, is NAGVMQNPRHLVRRRGQEARLRCSPMKGHSHVYWYRQLPEEGLKFMVYLQKENIIDESGMPKERFSAEFPKEGPSILRIQQVVRGDSAAYFCASSPIRGNTDTQYFGPGTRLTVL.

The chain couples TRBV7-9 to TRBJ2-1, with 7 bases fitting TRBD2. Germline CDR1 is SEHNR and CDR2 is FQNEAQ (reference sequence). CDR3 length: 15 residues. V lost 8 bases, J lost 8 bases, and 15 bases stayed unmatched. For the CDR3, the DNA is TGTGCCAGCTTACGGAAGGCCGGGGGAGGGGATGAGCAGTTCTTC. As protein: CASLRKAGGGDEQFF.

The chain uses TRBV11-1 and TRBJ2-7; TRBD2 matches at 7 bases. The CDR3 loop spans 15 amino acids. V dropped 4 bases and J dropped 4; count of bases not matched to a gene: 10. Germline V gene data show CDR1 as SGHAT and CDR2 as FQDESV (reference sequence). This CDR3 is CASSSLRTGGYEQYF. DNA for the CDR3: TGTGCCAGCAGCTCCCTGCGGACCGGGGGGTACGAGCAGTACTTC.

The chain is built from TRBV5-4 and TRBJ2-7; D call uncertain. V was trimmed by 2 bases and J by 2 bases, leaving 8 bases between them. The germline V gene encodes CDR1 SGHNT and CDR2 YYREEE (reference sequence). The CDR3 totals 13 residues. CDR3 bases: TGTGCCAGCAGCTTCGGGTCTGCCTACGAGCAGTACTTC. This codes for CASSFGSAYEQYF. Looking up the rest from reference TRBV5-4 and TRBJ2-7 gives the full variable domain: ETGVTQSPTHLIKTRGQQVTLRCSSQSGHNTVSWYQQALGQGPQFIFQYYREEENGRGNFPPRFSGLQFPNYSSELNVNALELDDSALYLCASSFGSAYEQYFGPGTRLTVT.

The rearrangement joins TRBV10-3 to TRBJ1-2, with D unresolved. The CDR3 covers 14 residues. CDR1 is ENHRY and CDR2 is SYGVKD in the germline V gene. The V end was cut by 11 bases, the J end by 0 bases, with 16 bases between. CDR3 loop: CASTLTNSNYGYTF. The CDR3 DNA reads TGTGCCTCCACACTGACAAACTCTAACTATGGCTACACCTTC.

The chain employs TRBV14 and TRBJ2-3, with 10 nucleotides matching TRBD2. The CDR3 is made up of 16 amino acids. Unmatched junction bases numbered 5, after V lost 0 bases and J lost 5 bases. CDR1 is SGHDN, CDR2 FVKESK, per germline. This chain's CDR3 is CASSQDLAGGIDTQYF. As DNA, the CDR3 is TGTGCCAGCAGCCAAGATTTAGCGGGAGGTATAGATACGCAGTATTTT.

V gene TRBV6-5 combines with J gene TRBJ1-5; D unresolved. Germline V lookup: CDR1 MNHEY, CDR2 SVGAGI. There are 13 residues in the CDR3. V lost 5 bases, J lost 4 bases, and 9 bases lay in between. Written as DNA, the CDR3 is TGTGCCAGCAGTAGGACGGGGAATCAGCCCCAGCATTTT. As protein: CASSRTGNQPQHF.

The chain recombines TRBV5-3 with TRBJ2-7; TRBD2 matches at 8 bases. TRBV5-3 is assigned to the ORF class and has an uncertain function. Trimming took 1 base from V and 2 from J; bases not matched to a gene: 14. The CDR3 spans 18 residues. CDR3: CARSLSGTGASGPYEQYF. The CDR3 DNA is TGTGCCAGAAGCTTGTCCGGGACTGGGGCTAGCGGGCCCTACGAGCAGTACTTC.

The chain combines TRBV7-2 with TRBJ2-5; D perhaps matches TRBD2 (6 bases). V was clipped by 5 bases and J by 13 bases, with 14 bases between them. The CDR3 totals 11 residues. In germline, CDR1 is SGHTA, CDR2 FQGNSA. The CDR3 protein is CASSPGLLTYF. The CDR3 DNA reads as TGTGCCAGCAGCCCGGGACTCCTTACGTACTTC.

The chain carries TRBV28 and TRBJ2-4, with TRBD2 identical over 7 bases. With 8 bases clipped from V and 3 bases from J, the junction kept 7 bases outside the gene matches. CDR3 length: 14 amino acids. Per germline, CDR1 MDHEN and CDR2 SYDVKM. This CDR3 reads CASRLGGGKNIQYF. DNA of the CDR3: TGTGCCAGCCGCCTGGGGGGGGGCAAAAACATTCAGTACTTC.

The chain uses TRBV12-3 or TRBV12-4 and TRBJ2-7; 9 bases match TRBD1. This CDR3 contains 13 residues. J was trimmed by 6 bases and V by 4 bases; bases with no gene match: 4. In DNA form, the CDR3 reads TGTGCCAGCAGTTCGGGACAGGGTTCCGAGCAGTACTTC. Protein: CASSSGQGSEQYF.

V usage is TRBV9 and J usage is TRBJ1-2, with TRBD1 matching 10 bases. Trimming removed 4 bases from V and 2 bases from J; junction bases left unmatched: 5. The germline gives CDR1 SGDLS, CDR2 YYNGEE. There are 15 residues in the CDR3. The CDR3 here is CASSSSDRGNYGYTF. The CDR3 coding sequence is TGTGCCAGCAGCTCGTCGGACAGGGGGAACTATGGCTACACCTTC. Complete variable domain (other parts from reference TRBV9 and TRBJ1-2): DSGVTQTPKHLITATGQRVTLRCSPRSGDLSVYWYQQSLDQGLQFLIQYYNGEERAKGNILERFSAQQFPDLHSELNLSSLELGDSALYFCASSSSDRGNYGYTFGSGTRLTVV.

The rearrangement links TRBV4-2 to TRBJ2-1; the D gene is possibly TRBD2 (5 bases). Trimming pared 1 base from V and 4 bases from J, leaving 11 bases between. Germline values: CDR1 LGHNA, CDR2 YNFKEQ. The CDR3 consists of 15 residues. CDR3 coding DNA: TGTGCCAGCAGCCAAGTGATAGCGTCTTACAATGAGCAGTTCTTC. Residues: CASSQVIASYNEQFF.

The chain is built from TRBV6-5 and TRBJ1-2; possibly TRBD1 for D (5 bases). V lost 3 bases to trimming and J lost 6 bases, with 11 bases between them. Germline V gene lookup returns CDR1 MNHEY and CDR2 SVGAGI. The CDR3 contains 13 residues. CDR3 loop: CASSYWQGNGYTF. Written as DNA, the CDR3 is TGTGCCAGCAGTTATTGGCAGGGTAATGGCTACACCTTC.

This chain joins TRBV6-5 and TRBJ1-5; possible D gene TRBD1, 5 bases. Germline V gene data show CDR1 as MNHEY and CDR2 as SVGAGI. Trimming removed 5 bases from V and 7 bases from J, with 9 bases in between. The CDR3 is made up of 12 amino acids. The CDR3 nucleotides are TGTGCCAGCAGTCAGGGAGGGCAGCCCCAGCATTTT. The encoded protein is CASSQGGQPQHF.

This chain connects TRBV12-3 or TRBV12-4 to TRBJ2-7, with D maybe TRBD1 (6 bases). This CDR3 contains 13 residues. V was clipped by 2 bases and J by 4 bases, with 9 bases between them. The CDR3 sequence is CASSLLQGYEQYF. The CDR3 nucleotides are TGTGCCAGCAGTTTATTACAGGGATACGAGCAGTACTTC.

The chain recombines TRBV7-3 with TRBJ2-6, with TRBD2 as a possible D gene (5 bases). The V end lost 6 bases, the J end lost 0 bases, and 6 bases lay between the germline ends. The germline V gene encodes CDR1 SGHTA and CDR2 FQGTGA. The CDR3 spans 14 residues. The CDR3 DNA reads TGTGCCAGCAGAGAGGGCTCTGGGGCCAACGTCCTGACTTTC. It is translated as CASREGSGANVLTF.

CDR3 residues: CASSGPLALGGTQYF. CDR3 DNA: TGTGCCAGCAGTGGCCCTCTAGCGCTCGGGGGGACCCAGTACTTC. The genes are TRBV25-1 and TRBJ2-5; maybe TRBD2 (6 bases). Germline values: CDR1 MGHDK, CDR2 SYGVNS. The CDR3 loop spans 15 amino acids. V lost 4 bases, J lost 7 bases, and 19 bases lay in between. Drawing the rest from reference TRBV25-1 and TRBJ2-5, the complete variable domain is EADIYQTPRYLVIGTGKKITLECSQTMGHDKMYWYQQDPGMELHLIHYSYGVNSTEKGDLSSESTVSRIRTEHFPLTLESARPSHTSQYLCASSGPLALGGTQYFGPGTRLLVL.

The chain joins TRBV9 to TRBJ2-7, with no clear D. The germline V gene encodes CDR1 SGDLS and CDR2 YYNGEE. Deletions cut 4 bases from V and 0 bases from J, with 11 bases between. This CDR3 spans 14 amino acids. The CDR3 DNA follows: TGTGCCAGCAGCCCCCGGTTCCTCTCCTACGAGCAGTACTTC. Amino acid sequence: CASSPRFLSYEQYF.

This sequence joins TRBV5-6 and TRBJ1-1; D gene uncertain. From germline, CDR1 is SGHDT and CDR2 YYEEEE. Trimming stripped 0 bases from V and 5 bases from J, with 11 bases between. CDR3 length equals 14 residues. The CDR3 DNA reads as TGTGCCAGCAGCTTGGCGGAAAGGAGGACTGAAGCTTTCTTT. This gives the protein CASSLAERRTEAFF.

The chain joins TRBV6-2 or TRBV6-3 to TRBJ2-3, with D maybe TRBD2 (5 bases). Germline assignment: CDR1 MNHEY and CDR2 SVGEGT. Trimming removed 5 bases from V and 0 bases from J, with 9 bases in between. The length of the CDR3 is 14 residues. CDR3 sequence (DNA): TGTGCCAGCAGTCGACTAACAAGCACAGATACGCAGTATTTT. This encodes CASSRLTSTDTQYF.

This clone was recorded only once. The CDR3 nucleotides are TGTGCCACCAGTGACCACCGGGGAGATACGCAGTATTTT. Amino acid sequence: CATSDHRGDTQYF. The chain combines TRBV24-1 with TRBJ2-3; possibly TRBD2 for D (5 bases). The CDR3 spans 13 residues. V lost 4 bases and J lost 5, with 9 bases in between. Germline assignment: CDR1 KGHDR and CDR2 SFDVKD.

The chain employs TRBV27 and TRBJ2-2, with 8 bases matching TRBD1. The CDR3 sequence is 14 residues long. V shed 5 bases and J 6 bases; nucleotides not matched to a gene: 5. Per the germline V gene, CDR1 is MNHEY and CDR2 is SMNVEV (reference sequence). This chain's CDR3 is CASSRLDRAGELFF. The CDR3 DNA sequence: TGTGCCAGCAGTCGCCTGGACAGGGCCGGGGAGCTGTTTTTT.

CDR3 nucleotides: TGCGCCAGCAGCTACATTACAGGGACCTATGGCTACACCTTC. It yields the protein CASSYITGTYGYTF. The chain joins TRBV5-1 to TRBJ1-2; possibly TRBD1 for D (6 bases). Germline values: CDR1 SGHRS, CDR2 YFSETQ. CDR3 length: 14 amino acids. The V gene lost 3 bases and the J gene lost 4 bases, with 13 bases spanning the gap.

This chain uses TRBV5-5 with TRBJ2-1, with TRBD2 matching over 9 bases. The length of the CDR3 is 17 residues. Losses at the gene ends were 1 base for V and 8 bases for J; bases not matched to a gene: 13. CDR1 SGHKS and CDR2 YYEKEE come from the germline V gene (reference sequence). CDR3: CASSLRGGRASLDEQFF. The DNA of the CDR3 is TGTGCCAGCAGCTTGCGGGGCGGGAGGGCCTCATTGGATGAGCAGTTCTTC.